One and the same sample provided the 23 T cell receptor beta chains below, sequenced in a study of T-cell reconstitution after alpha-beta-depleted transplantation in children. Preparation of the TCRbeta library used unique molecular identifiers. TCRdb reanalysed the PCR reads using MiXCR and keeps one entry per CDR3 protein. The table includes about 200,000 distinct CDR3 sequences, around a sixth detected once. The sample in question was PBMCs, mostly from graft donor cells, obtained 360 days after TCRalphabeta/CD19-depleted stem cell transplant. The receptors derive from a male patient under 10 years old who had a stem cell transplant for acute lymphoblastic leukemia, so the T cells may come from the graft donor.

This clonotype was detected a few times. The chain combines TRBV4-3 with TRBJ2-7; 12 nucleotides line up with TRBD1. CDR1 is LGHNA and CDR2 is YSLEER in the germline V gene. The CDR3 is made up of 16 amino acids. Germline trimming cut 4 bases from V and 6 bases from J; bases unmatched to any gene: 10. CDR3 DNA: TGCGCCAGCAGCCCCACCACCGGGACAGGGGGCTTCGAGCAGTACTTC. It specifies CASSPTTGTGGFEQYF.

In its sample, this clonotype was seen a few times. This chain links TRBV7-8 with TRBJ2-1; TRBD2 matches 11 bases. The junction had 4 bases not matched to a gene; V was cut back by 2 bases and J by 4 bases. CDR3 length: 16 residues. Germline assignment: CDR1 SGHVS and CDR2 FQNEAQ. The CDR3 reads CASSLPRLAGYNEQFF. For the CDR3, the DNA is TGTGCCAGCAGCTTACCCCGACTAGCGGGGTACAATGAGCAGTTCTTC.

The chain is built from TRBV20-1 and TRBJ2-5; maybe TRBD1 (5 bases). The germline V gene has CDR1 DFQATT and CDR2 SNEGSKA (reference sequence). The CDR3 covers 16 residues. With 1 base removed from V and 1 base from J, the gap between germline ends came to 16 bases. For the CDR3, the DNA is TGCAGTGCTAGAGGACAGCGCACGGACCCCCAAGAGACCCAGTACTTC. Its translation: CSARGQRTDPQETQYF.

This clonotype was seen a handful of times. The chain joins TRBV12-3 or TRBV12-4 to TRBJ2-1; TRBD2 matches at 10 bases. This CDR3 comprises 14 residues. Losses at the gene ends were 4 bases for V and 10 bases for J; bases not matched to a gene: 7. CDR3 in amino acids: CASSWTSGRSEQFF. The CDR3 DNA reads TGTGCCAGCAGTTGGACTAGCGGCCGATCCGAGCAGTTCTTC.

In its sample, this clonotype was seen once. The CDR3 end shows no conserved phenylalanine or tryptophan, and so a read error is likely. The CDR3 DNA reads TGCAGCGCGTCCGTTAGCGCAGGACCTGGAAACACCATATATGTT. This encodes CSASVSAGPGNTIYV. The chain joins TRBV29-1 to TRBJ1-3; D is ambiguous. V was trimmed by 7 bases and J by 2 bases, leaving 18 bases between them. Per germline, CDR1 SQVTM and CDR2 ANQGSEA. The CDR3 is made up of 15 amino acids.

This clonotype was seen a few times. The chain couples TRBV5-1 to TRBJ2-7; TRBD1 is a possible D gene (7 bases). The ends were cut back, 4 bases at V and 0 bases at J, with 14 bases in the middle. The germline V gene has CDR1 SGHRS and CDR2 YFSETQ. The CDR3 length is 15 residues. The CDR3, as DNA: TGCGCCAGCAGCCCCCCGCGGGACAGCTCCTACGAGCAGTACTTC. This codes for CASSPPRDSSYEQYF.

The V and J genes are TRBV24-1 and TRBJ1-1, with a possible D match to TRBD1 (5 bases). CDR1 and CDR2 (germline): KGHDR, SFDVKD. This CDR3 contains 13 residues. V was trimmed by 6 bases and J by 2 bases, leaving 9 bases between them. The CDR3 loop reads CATSPDSNTEAFF. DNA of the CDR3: TGTGCCACCAGTCCCGACAGTAACACTGAAGCTTTCTTT.

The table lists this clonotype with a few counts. This chain's CDR3 is CASRKTGAGELFF. CDR3 sequence (DNA): TGTGCCAGCAGGAAGACAGGGGCCGGGGAGCTGTTTTTT. The genes are TRBV12-3 or TRBV12-4 and TRBJ2-2, with TRBD1 matching over 8 bases. CDR3 length: 13 amino acids. J gave up 6 bases and V 6 bases, and 3 bases lay outside the gene matches.

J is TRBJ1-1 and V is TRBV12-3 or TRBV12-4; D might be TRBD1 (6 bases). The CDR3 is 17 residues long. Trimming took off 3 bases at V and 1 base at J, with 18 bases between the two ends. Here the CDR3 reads CASSFESGRDKNTEAFF. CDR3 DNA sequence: TGTGCCAGCAGTTTTGAGTCCGGGCGGGACAAGAACACTGAAGCTTTCTTT.

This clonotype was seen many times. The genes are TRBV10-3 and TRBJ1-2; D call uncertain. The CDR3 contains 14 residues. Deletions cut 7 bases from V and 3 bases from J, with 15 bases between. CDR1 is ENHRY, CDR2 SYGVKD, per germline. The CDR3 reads CAIKDEGSHYGYTF. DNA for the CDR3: TGTGCCATCAAGGACGAGGGATCTCACTATGGCTACACCTTC.

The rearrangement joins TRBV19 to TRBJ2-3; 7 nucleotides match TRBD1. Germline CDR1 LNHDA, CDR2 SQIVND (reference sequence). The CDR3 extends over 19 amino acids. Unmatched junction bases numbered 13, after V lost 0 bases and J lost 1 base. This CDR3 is CASSIERTGPLTGTDTQYF. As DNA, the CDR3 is TGTGCCAGTAGTATAGAGAGGACAGGACCCCTAACCGGCACAGATACGCAGTATTTT.

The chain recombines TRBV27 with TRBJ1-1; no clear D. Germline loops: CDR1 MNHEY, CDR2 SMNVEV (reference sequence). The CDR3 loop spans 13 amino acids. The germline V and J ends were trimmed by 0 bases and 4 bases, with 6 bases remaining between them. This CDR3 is CASSLSFSTEAFF. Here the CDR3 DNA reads TGTGCCAGCAGTTTATCGTTCAGCACTGAAGCTTTCTTT.

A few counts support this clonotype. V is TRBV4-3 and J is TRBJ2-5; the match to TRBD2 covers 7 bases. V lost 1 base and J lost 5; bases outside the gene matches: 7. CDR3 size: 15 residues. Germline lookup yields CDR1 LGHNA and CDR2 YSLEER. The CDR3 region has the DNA TGCGCCAGCAGCCAAGGTTTGGGGGGGGTGGAGACCCAGTACTTC. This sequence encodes CASSQGLGGVETQYF.

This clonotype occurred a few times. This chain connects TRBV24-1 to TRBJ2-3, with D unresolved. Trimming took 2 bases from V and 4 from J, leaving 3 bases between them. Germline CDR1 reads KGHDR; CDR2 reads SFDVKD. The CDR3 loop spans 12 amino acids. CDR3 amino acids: CATSDSPDTQYF. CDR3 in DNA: TGTGCCACCAGTGATTCGCCAGATACGCAGTATTTT.

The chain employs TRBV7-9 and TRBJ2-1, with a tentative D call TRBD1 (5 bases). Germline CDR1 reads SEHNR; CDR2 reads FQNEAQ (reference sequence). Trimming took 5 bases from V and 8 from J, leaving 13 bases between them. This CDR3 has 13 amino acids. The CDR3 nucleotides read TGTGCCAGCAGCCACCCCCTGACAGATGAGCAGTTCTTC. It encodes CASSHPLTDEQFF.

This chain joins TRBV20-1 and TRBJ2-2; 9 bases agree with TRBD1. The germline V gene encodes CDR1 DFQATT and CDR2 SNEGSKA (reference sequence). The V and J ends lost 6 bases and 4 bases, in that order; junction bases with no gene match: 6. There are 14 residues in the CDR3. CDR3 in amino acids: CSARQQGATGELFF. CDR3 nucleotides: TGCAGTGCCCGTCAACAGGGGGCCACCGGGGAGCTGTTTTTT.

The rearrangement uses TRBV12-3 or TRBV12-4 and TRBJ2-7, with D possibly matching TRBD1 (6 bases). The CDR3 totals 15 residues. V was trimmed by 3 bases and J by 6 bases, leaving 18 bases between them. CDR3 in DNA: TGTGCCAGCAGTTTTCGACAGGCCATCAGCGCCGAGCAGTACTTC. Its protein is CASSFRQAISAEQYF.

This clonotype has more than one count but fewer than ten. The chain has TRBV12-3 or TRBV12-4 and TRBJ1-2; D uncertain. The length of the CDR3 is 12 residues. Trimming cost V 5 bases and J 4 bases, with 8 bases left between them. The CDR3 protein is CASSRETYGYTF. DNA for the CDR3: TGTGCCAGCAGTAGGGAGACCTATGGCTACACCTTC.

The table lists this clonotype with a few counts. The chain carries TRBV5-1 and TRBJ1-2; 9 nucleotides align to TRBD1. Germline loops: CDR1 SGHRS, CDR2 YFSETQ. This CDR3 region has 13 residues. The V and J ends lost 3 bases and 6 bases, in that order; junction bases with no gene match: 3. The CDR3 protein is CASSSTGGDGYTF. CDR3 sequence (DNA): TGCGCCAGCAGCTCCACAGGGGGCGATGGCTACACCTTC.

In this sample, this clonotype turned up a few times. CDR3 protein: CSVGPDRPYTGELFF. In DNA, the CDR3 is TGCAGCGTTGGGCCTGACCGACCATACACCGGGGAGCTGTTTTTT. The chain recombines TRBV29-1 with TRBJ2-2; no clear D gene. Trimming left V 4 bases short and J 3 bases short, with 15 bases between. This CDR3 has 15 residues. Germline loops: CDR1 SQVTM, CDR2 ANQGSEA.

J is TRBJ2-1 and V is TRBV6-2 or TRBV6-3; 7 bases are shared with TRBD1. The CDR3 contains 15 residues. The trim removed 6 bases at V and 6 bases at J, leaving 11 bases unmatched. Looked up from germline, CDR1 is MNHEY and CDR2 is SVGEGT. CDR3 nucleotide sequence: TGTGCCAGCAGCGAGCGACAGGGTGTGAGCAATGAGCAGTTCTTC. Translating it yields CASSERQGVSNEQFF.

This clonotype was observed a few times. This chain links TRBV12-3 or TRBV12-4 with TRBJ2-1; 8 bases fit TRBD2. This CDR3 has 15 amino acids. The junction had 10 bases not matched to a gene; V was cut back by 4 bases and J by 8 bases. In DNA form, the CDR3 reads TGTGCCAGCAGTTCGGGAGGGGGGGGCCTCGATGAGCAGTTCTTC. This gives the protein CASSSGGGGLDEQFF.

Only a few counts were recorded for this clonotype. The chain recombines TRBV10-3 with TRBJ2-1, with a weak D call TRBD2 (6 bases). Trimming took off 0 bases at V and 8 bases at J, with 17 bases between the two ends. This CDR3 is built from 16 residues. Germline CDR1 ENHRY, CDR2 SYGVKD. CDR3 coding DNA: TGTGCCATCAGTGAGTCGGGGGGAGGCTTTGTCGATGAGCAGTTCTTC. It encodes CAISESGGGFVDEQFF.